The 19 T cell receptor beta chains presented below share a single source sample, sequenced in a study of blood T cells in healthy people across ages. Then a second PCR, running about 7 to 11 cycles, was carried out with a sample-barcoded 5' primer and a J-beta primer mix. One entry per CDR3 protein, called by TCRdb with MiXCR from the 5' RACE reads. The sample records 650,000 to 700,000 distinct CDR3 sequences, under 65% being singletons. The sample consisted of blood. The receptors originated from an elderly woman in good health.

The rearrangement joins TRBV29-1 to TRBJ1-2; 7 bases are shared with TRBD1. The J segment lost 7 bases and the V segment lost 8 bases, leaving 10 bases of the junction unmatched. CDR3 length: 12 residues. Germline assignment: CDR1 SQVTM and CDR2 ANQGSEA. The DNA for the CDR3 is TGCAGCATTTACAGGGGAATGGGTGGCTACACCTTC. Protein product: CSIYRGMGGYTF.

This clonotype was observed at least ten times. This sequence joins TRBV6-5 and TRBJ1-5; tentative D call: TRBD1 (6 bases). The V end lost 10 bases, the J end lost 2 bases, and 9 bases lay between the germline ends. Germline V gene lookup returns CDR1 MNHEY and CDR2 SVGAGI. CDR3 length: 12 amino acids. The CDR3 is CATGQRNQPQHF. Here the CDR3 DNA reads TGTGCCACCGGACAGCGCAATCAGCCCCAGCATTTT.

This clonotype was recorded once. V usage is TRBV9 and J usage is TRBJ2-3; D remains ambiguous. Germline V lookup: CDR1 SGDLS, CDR2 YYNGEE. This CDR3 contains 15 residues. The V end lost 2 bases, the J end lost 3 bases, and 13 bases lay between the germline ends. The CDR3: CASSVLNEATDTQYF. In nucleotides, the CDR3 is TGTGCCAGCAGCGTTCTCAACGAGGCGACAGATACGCAGTATTTT.

This clonotype was detected ten times or more. The rearrangement uses TRBV7-2 and TRBJ2-2, with D possibly TRBD1 on 6 matching bases. V lost 3 bases and J 3 bases, leaving 8 bases between the germline ends. The CDR3 runs 14 residues. The germline gives CDR1 SGHTA, CDR2 FQGNSA. The CDR3: CASSFSGDTGELFF. The CDR3 DNA reads as TGTGCCAGCAGCTTCTCAGGGGACACCGGGGAGCTGTTTTTT.

The table lists this clonotype with many counts. The V and J genes are TRBV7-2 and TRBJ1-5, with 8 positions matching TRBD1. The CDR3 extends over 16 amino acids. V trimming: 5 bases; J trimming: 6 bases; junction bases outside the gene matches: 12. Germline V lookup: CDR1 SGHTA, CDR2 FQGNSA. DNA for the CDR3: TGTGCCAGCAGCCCGAGGACAGGGAGTGGTGGTCAGCCCCAGCATTTT. Encoded protein: CASSPRTGSGGQPQHF.

J is TRBJ2-2 and V is TRBV4-2; 9 nucleotides line up with TRBD2. Trimming cost V 0 bases and J 6 bases; bases outside gene matches: 11. The CDR3 spans 18 residues. CDR1 LGHNA and CDR2 YNFKEQ come from the germline V gene. Here the CDR3 reads CASSQEAGAGGLAGELFF. The CDR3 DNA is TGTGCCAGCAGCCAAGAAGCCGGTGCGGGGGGGTTGGCCGGGGAGCTGTTTTTT.

A note on this clonotype: Being one base from a much bigger clone, this may be a read error. This chain links TRBV19 with TRBJ1-2; weak D call: TRBD1 (6 bases). The ends were cut back, 7 bases at V and 3 bases at J, with 18 bases in the middle. CDR3 length: 15 residues. The germline V gene encodes CDR1 LNHDA and CDR2 SQIVND (reference sequence). The chain's CDR3 is CASNPDGQRYYGYTF. The CDR3 coding sequence is TGTGCCAGTAACCCAGATGGACAGAGGTACTATGGCTACACCTTC.

J is TRBJ2-1 and V is TRBV3-1; D is ambiguous. TRBJ2-7 matches the DNA end more closely, so the J call is doubtful. This CDR3 comprises 14 residues. Germline CDR1 LGHDT, CDR2 YNNKEL (reference sequence). The CDR3 DNA follows: TGTGCCAGCAGCCAGGGTTCGTCCTACAATGAGCAGTACTTC. It translates to CASSQGSSYNEQYF.

J is TRBJ2-1 and V is TRBV28, with D tentatively TRBD2 (5 bases). Germline V gene data show CDR1 as MDHEN and CDR2 as SYDVKM. The CDR3 has 14 amino acids. Trimming took 5 bases from V and 4 from J, leaving 12 bases between them. DNA of the CDR3: TGTGCCAGCAGTCTTCGACTACCTTACAATGAGCAGTTCTTC. As protein: CASSLRLPYNEQFF.

Comments on this clonotype: The CDR3 does not close with the conserved phenylalanine or tryptophan, likely indicating a read error. The gene calls are TRBV20-1 and TRBJ1-4, with TRBD1 matching over 7 bases. J gave up 5 bases and V 1 base, and 7 bases lay outside the gene matches. There are 15 residues in the CDR3. Looked up from germline, CDR1 is DFQATT and CDR2 is SNEGSKA (reference sequence). Written as DNA, the CDR3 is TGCAGTGCTAGAGTCCCGGGACAGACGAATGAAAAACTGTTTCTT. Translating it yields CSARVPGQTNEKLFL.

This sequence joins TRBV20-1 and TRBJ2-3; TRBD2 is a possible D gene (5 bases). This CDR3 contains 14 residues. The germline V and J ends were trimmed by 6 bases and 2 bases, with 15 bases remaining between them. CDR1 and CDR2 (germline): DFQATT, SNEGSKA (reference sequence). The CDR3 sequence: CSARPGFPTDTQYF. CDR3 nucleotides: TGCAGTGCCAGGCCGGGGTTTCCCACAGATACGCAGTATTTT.

This clonotype was detected ten times or more. The chain joins TRBV7-6 to TRBJ2-5; no clear D gene. The CDR3 covers 14 residues. Germline CDR1 and CDR2: SGHVS and FNYEAQ. The V end lost 3 bases, the J end lost 0 bases, and 8 bases lay between the germline ends. CDR3 in amino acids: CASSFANYQETQYF. CDR3 sequence (DNA): TGTGCCAGCAGCTTTGCAAATTACCAAGAGACCCAGTACTTC.

This clonotype was seen repeatedly, ten times or more. At one end the junction does not follow the germline gene, possibly because of a read error. V and J are TRBV7-7 and TRBJ2-5; the match to TRBD2 covers 11 bases. Per germline, CDR1 SSHAT and CDR2 FNYEAQ (reference sequence). This CDR3 has 15 amino acids. In nucleotides, the CDR3 is TGTGCTAGCAGCTTGTCGACTAGCGGGGTGGAGACCCAGTACTTC. Protein product: CASSLSTSGVETQYF.

This clonotype has only a few counts. V is TRBV15 and J is TRBJ2-3, with TRBD2 as a possible D gene (6 bases). Germline assignment: CDR1 LNHNV and CDR2 YYDKDF (reference sequence). With 6 bases removed from V and 2 bases from J, the gap between germline ends came to 15 bases. CDR3 size: 15 residues. The CDR3 loop is CATRLGTSFTDTQYF. As DNA, the CDR3 is TGTGCCACCAGGTTGGGAACTAGCTTCACAGATACGCAGTATTTT.

This clonotype was recorded a few times. The rearrangement uses TRBV29-1 and TRBJ2-7; tentatively, D is TRBD2 (5 bases). V dropped 4 bases and J dropped 3 bases, with 13 bases sitting between them. Looked up from germline, CDR1 is SQVTM and CDR2 is ANQGSEA. The CDR3 length is 13 residues. The DNA of the CDR3 is TGCAGCGTTGTTGTACTAGATTTCTACGAGCAGTACTTC. This sequence encodes CSVVVLDFYEQYF.

There are a few counts of this clonotype. The chain couples TRBV12-3 or TRBV12-4 to TRBJ1-2, with TRBD1 identical over 7 bases. The CDR3 is 17 amino acids. Trimming at V came to 5 bases and at J to 3 bases, leaving 15 bases not matched to a gene. The chain's CDR3 is CASSPSPGQRSHYGYTF. CDR3 bases: TGTGCCAGCAGTCCCTCTCCGGGACAGAGATCTCACTATGGCTACACCTTC.

Ten or more counts support this clonotype. This chain joins TRBV6-1 and TRBJ2-3; 13 bases align to TRBD2. This CDR3 is 18 amino acids long. V was pared by 6 bases and J by 7 bases, with 16 bases of the junction left unmatched. Germline-derived CDR1 and CDR2 are MNHNS and SASEGT. CDR3 DNA sequence: TGTGCCAGCAGCTTTCACTCCCCACTAGCGGGAGGGGAAAATACGCAGTATTTT. This translates into CASSFHSPLAGGENTQYF.

This clonotype has a count of ten or more. This chain joins TRBV2 and TRBJ2-7; tentatively, D is TRBD1 or TRBD2 (5 bases each). The CDR3 is made up of 16 amino acids. Trimming left V 2 bases short and J 0 bases short, with 14 bases between. CDR1 is SNHLY, CDR2 FYNNEI, per germline. The CDR3 nucleotides are TGTGCCAGCAGTGAACTGTGGGCAGGGAGCTCCTACGAGCAGTACTTC. This codes for CASSELWAGSSYEQYF.

The CDR3 DNA follows: TGCAGTGCTAGGAACCCCGAGGGCTACGAGCAGTACTTC. It is translated as CSARNPEGYEQYF. V usage is TRBV20-1 and J usage is TRBJ2-7, with a tentative D call TRBD2 (5 bases). This CDR3 comprises 13 residues. Trimming removed 3 bases at V and 3 bases at J, with 12 bases between. Germline V gene data show CDR1 as DFQATT and CDR2 as SNEGSKA (reference sequence).